The entry that follows covers one T cell receptor beta chain sequence. Its antigen remains unidentified. Base quality data are lacking; no much larger clone is found one base away. Libraries were constructed by the immunoSEQ multiplex PCR assay. For the multiplex PCR, a mixture combining 60 forward primers for TCR Vbeta segments and 13 reverse primers for TCR Jbeta segments was used. A multiplex PCR assay on genomic DNA amplified the CDR3 region of rearranged TCR beta genes. Amplified TCR beta libraries were sequenced as 87-base-pair reads on the Illumina HiSeq System. In the source study's methods: A later analysis tallied 75 million to 85 million unique TCR beta chains across the 660 or so repertoires, and around 12 million of those chains were shared by two or more donors. A nearest-neighbor algorithm error-corrected the raw reads and collapsed the reads into unique sequences, merging closely related sequences to remove PCR and sequencing errors. Alignment of CDR3 sequences to IMGT reference sequences was used to assign V, D and J gene segments. For a sequence to be retained, a match of at least six nucleotides to both a V gene segment and a J gene segment was required. A rearrangement was called productive if the CDR3 had no stop codons and remained in frame with V and J, and every other rearrangement was called non-productive. CDR3 was defined by IMGT convention, running from the second conserved V-encoded cysteine to the conserved J-encoded phenylalanine. In an earlier analysis of roughly 580 of the donors, sequences lacking an unambiguous match to a single V gene segment were excluded. An earlier analysis of almost 600 of the donors classified V segments as functional when productive rearrangements were above 56.7% and as segregating when the standard deviation between donors was above 5%. A statistical classification framework was built for diagnosing cytomegalovirus status from the catalog of TCR beta chain sequences. V and J gene assignment, in a later analysis, came from comparing TCR nucleotide sequences with IMGT/GENE-DB human TR gene sequences. Using the TCRdist pipeline, a later analysis assigned CDR3 sequences along with most-parsimonious VDJ recombination scenarios. In a later analysis, each TCR beta chain was defined by its CDR3 amino acid sequence together with its V-gene family, and reads without a unique V-gene family were excluded. A later analysis removed several hundred highly shared, low-generation-probability nucleotide sequences to deal with suspected cross-contamination and a sequencing artifact. A later analysis calculated a clonal expansion index for each public chain from normalized within-repertoire ranks of inferred template counts. In a later analysis, generation probabilities were computed using a VDJ recombination model fitted to out-of-frame rearrangements, and the results were checked against IGoR. In a later analysis, TCR-TCR, TCR-HLA and TCR-CMV co-occurrence was scored with hypergeometric tests, and a repertoire-size bias correction was applied to TCR pairs. A later analysis estimated false discovery rates by permuting HLA or CMV assignments 20 times. In a later analysis, co-occurring TCRs were grouped with DBSCAN, and TCRdist sequence similarity was added when clustering was performed within HLA-allele-positive subsets. Repertoires with fewer than 30,000 or more than 120,000 public chains were left out of co-occurrence clustering, as were four to six repertoires with anomalous nucleotide sharing. Here the immuneACCESS table is served through TCRdb, limited to in-frame sequences with V and J called. Missing clones are a known gap in these copies; in checked studies unresolved V genes cover under half, and the rest lacks a known reason. V and J calls plus clone size are reproduced from that table; the DNA served to infer D and trimming. The sample contains 90,000 to 120,000 clones, around 80% of them found a single time. The leading ten clones occupy over 12% of the sample.

The entry originates in a study of cytomegalovirus exposure and HLA in healthy donors (dated by TCRdb to 2016 to 2017). In terms of the full investigation: An earlier analysis of around 600 of the donors reported about 290 Gb of sequence data and around 110 million unique TCR beta sequences from 190 million or so T cells. An early release that covered about 600 HLA-typed donors contained approximately 300 gigabases of sequencing data and 75 million to 100 million unique TCR sequences. The genetic ancestry cluster associated with self-reported Caucasian donors included 81% of the roughly 400 genotyped donors. The study aimed to test whether signatures of past pathogen exposure could be identified by cataloging public T cell receptors. The T cell repertoires of about 700 subjects were profiled by immunosequencing and related to cytomegalovirus serostatus. A separate validation cohort of 100 to 150 different subjects was used in addition to the roughly 670-subject first cohort. To predict cytomegalovirus infection status, the study brought together high-throughput TCR immunosequencing, statistical association of individual TCRs with disease status, and machine learning. To study patterns of TCR occurrence, a later analysis re-analyzed previously published TCR beta repertoires from under 750 donors and added high-resolution HLA genotyping. Rather than drawing on any new phenotypic data, the later analysis identified candidate immune exposures from TCR beta sequences and the way those sequences occurred across donors. In an earlier analysis of a few hundred of the donors, high-throughput TCR beta sequencing was used to judge whether each TCR beta V gene segment behaved as functional or pseudogenic. Donor age, sex, ethnicity and CMV serostatus were collected together with the repertoire data. In a later genetic analysis, genome-wide SNP genotypes for about 65% of the roughly 670 donors were used, and that subset was treated as a discovery cohort. All discovery cohort repertoires had been generated on a single sequencing platform. Both class I and class II loci were covered by HLA typing, at four-digit resolution. Typing coverage varied by locus: roughly 620-640 donors for A, B, C, DRB1 and DQB1; roughly 560 for DQA1; approximately 570 for DPA1; fewer than 480 for DPB1. Roughly five DR-DQ haplotypes were treated as single units for association and clustering because of strong linkage in the cohort. On average, 235,054 unique TCR beta nucleotide sequences were sequenced per donor among some 430 genotyped donors of the cohort, with about 19% of those sequences being non-productive.

V is shortened by 6 bases, J by 7 bases, and the region joining them spans 17 bases. The CDR3 holds 14 amino acids from the cysteine to the phenylalanine. This entry keeps only the CDR3 DNA: 42 bases, framed from base 1. CDR1 and CDR2, looked up from the germline V gene, are SGHTS and YDEGEE. The cohort was made up of approximately 670 healthy bone marrow donors. At the time of sampling, all cohort members were nominally healthy, though unrecorded immune exposures were likely present. The donor was CMV seropositive and belonged to the group of 250 to 350 seropositive cohort members. Each donor provided a peripheral blood sample, and peripheral blood mononuclear cells were used for TCR beta sequencing. The Qiagen DNeasy Blood Extraction Kit was used to extract genomic DNA from the blood cell samples. Study-level results and caveats: A further reported finding was that TCR beta sequences accurately predicted the HLA-A and HLA-B alleles for most subjects in the first cohort. Linkage disequilibrium might explain the correlated functional status among segregating V segments, but an unknown experimental factor could not be ruled out. Immune exposure information for the cohort was limited to CMV serostatus. Because counts were too low, 15 or so rarely observed V segments, including chromosome 9 orphons, were excluded from the earlier analysis of 587 of the donors. A total of about 180 TCR beta chains were listed by the study as associated with cytomegalovirus. A group of highly shared sequence variants was considered likely to be a technical artifact of the sequencing pipeline. According to the authors, the approach could potentially be generalized to other disease states and immunological phenotypes. Broadly in line with IMGT annotations, most TCR beta V segments showed up in productive rearrangements about 87% or about 30% of the time in an earlier analysis of 587 of the donors. Sequencing depth was assumed to be roughly uniform across donors in the presence/absence analyses, though that assumption may not hold. The cohort was sequenced for TCR beta chains only, and without alpha or paired-chain data the features that could be detected were limited. The classifier was reported to diagnose cytomegalovirus status with high specificity and sensitivity in both the original and validation cohorts. Because some donors lacked HLA typing at each locus, the association tests relied only on the typed subset. A later analysis found that most CMV-associated TCR beta chains appeared HLA-restricted, with HLA associations seemingly driven largely by CMV exposure. Several of the top co-occurrence clusters appeared to be linked to parvovirus B19, influenza, CMV and Epstein-Barr virus, according to a later analysis. Compared with the roughly 700-donor mean, donors in an Asian-associated ancestry cluster had fewer N-insertions in productive TCRs, according to a later genetic analysis. Specific HLA alleles were associated with 18,000 or so TCR beta sequences at a false discovery rate of 0.05 in a later analysis. Because the 87-base-pair reads could not distinguish some IMGT-functional V segments, including TRBV6-2 and TRBV6-3, those segments were excluded. Most TCR sequences were observed very rarely across donors, whereas some public TCRs were present in many individuals. A later analysis found that HLA-associated TCR beta chains were more clonally expanded and had lower generation probabilities than equally common non-associated chains. A later genetic analysis associated a missense DCLRE1C variant with V-gene and J-gene trimming of TCR beta chains, and an independent cohort replicated the association. In a later analysis, TCR association rates were found to vary across HLA loci, with the most associated TCRs seen for DRB1 alleles and the fewest for HLA-C alleles. Strong co-occurrence of HLA alleles, especially DR and DQ, made assigning TCR associations to individual alleles difficult. In vitro tests confirmed that a few of the cytomegalovirus-associated TCR beta chains recognize cytomegalovirus antigens.

This chain joins TRBV5-8 to TRBJ1-5; the D gene is possibly TRBD1, with 5 bases matching. The source material was PBMCs. This TCR came from a male donor in good health and CMV-seropositive. The CDR3 region: CASTRGGSYQPQHF. Read as DNA, the sequence is TGTGCCAGCACGCGGGGGGGTAGTTACCAGCCCCAGCATTTT.